Listed below are T cell receptor beta chains from one sample, sequenced in a study of Ad26.COV2.S vaccination and SARS-CoV-2 variants. Assay: immunoSEQ multiplex PCR; the TCRdb copy retains only in-frame clones and omits some. This table has around 240,000 clones, 70% to 90% appearing once. The sequenced sample was peripheral blood, obtained in a trial of Ad26.COV2.S vaccine versus placebo. Every receptor here comes from a person aged 18-60 years who received the Ad26.COV2.S COVID-19 vaccine or a placebo. Each CDR3 is given with its conserved first and last residue. D genes are given only for firm matches. Not all rows give a size; the values are once, few, many and, for expanded clones, a class.

>NA|NA|TRBV7-2|TRBJ2-1
TGTGCCAGCAGCTTAACAGGAGTCCACAATGAGCAGTTCTTC
CASSLTGVHNEQFF
>NA|NA|TRBV5-5|TRBJ1-1
TGTGCCAGCAGCTTTAGACAAGGAAGGGAAGCTTTCTTT
CASSFRQGREAFF
>NA|NA|TRBV5-5|TRBJ1-4
TGTGCCAGCAGCTTGGCGAGTGGTAAACTGTTTTTT
CASSLASGKLFF
>NA|NA|TRBV21-1|TRBJ2-7
TGTGCCAGCAGCCTCCAGTGGGGACGCGGGAGGTTTACCCACGAGCAGTACTTC
CASSLQWGRGRFTHEQYF
>NA|NA|TRBV7-3|TRBJ2-5
TGTGCCAGCAGCTTGTCCCCGAAGGAGACCCAGTACTTC
CASSLSPKETQYF
>NA|NA|TRBV5-1|TRBJ1-2
TGCGCCAGCAGCTCTTCAGGGGCCGGACCGAACTATGGCTACACCTTC
CASSSSGAGPNYGYTF
>NA|TRBD1|TRBV5-6|TRBJ2-7
TGTGCCAGCAGCACCCCACAGGGGGTCTACGAGCAGTACTTC
CASSTPQGVYEQYF
>NA|NA|TRBV4-3|TRBJ2-1
TGCGCCAGCAGCCAAGAGCCCCGGGGGGCCAATGAGCAGTTCTTC
CASSQEPRGANEQFF
>NA|NA|TRBV27|TRBJ2-3
TGTGCCAGCAGTTTAAGGGCAGGGGCTAGCACAGATACGCAGTATTTT
CASSLRAGASTDTQYF
>NA|NA|TRBV19|TRBJ2-5
TGTGCCAGTAGTAGCAGACAAGAGACCCAGTACTTC
CASSSRQETQYF
>NA|NA|TRBV4-1|TRBJ1-3
TGCGCCAGCAGCCAAGCCTGGGGGGGAGGAGTGTCTGGAAACACCATATATTTT
CASSQAWGGGVSGNTIYF
>NA|NA|TRBV19|TRBJ2-3
TGTGCCAGTAGTCCTGACTACTCCGGGGGAAACACAGATACGCAGTATTTT
CASSPDYSGGNTDTQYF
>NA|TRBD2|TRBV3-1/TRBV3-2|TRBJ2-7
TGTGCCAGCAGCCGGGGACTAGCGGGGCCAGAGGCGCCCGAGCAGTACTTC
CASSRGLAGPEAPEQYF
>NA|NA|TRBV4-3|TRBJ2-2
TGCGCCAGCAGCCAAGGGACGACGAACACCGGGGAGCTGTTTTTT
CASSQGTTNTGELFF
>NA|NA|TRBV6-2/TRBV6-3|TRBJ1-5
TGTGCCAGCAGTTACTCATCAGGGAGCAATCAGCCCCAGCATTTT
CASSYSSGSNQPQHF
>NA|NA|TRBV7-2|TRBJ2-1
TGTGCCAGCAGCGCAACAGGTCTCATTTTCGGAGAGCAGTTCTTC
CASSATGLIFGEQFF
>NA|NA|TRBV5-6|TRBJ2-3
TGTGCCAGCAGCCCGGGACTTTGGGCTTTGGATACGCAGTATTTT
CASSPGLWALDTQYF
>NA|NA|TRBV19|TRBJ1-2
TGTGCCAGTAGTCACGTGGATGTAGGTGGCTACACCTTC
CASSHVDVGGYTF
>NA|NA|TRBV19|TRBJ1-5
TGTGCCAGTAGTAAGAGGGGGGACAGCAATCAGCCCCAGCATTTT
CASSKRGDSNQPQHF
>NA|TRBD2|TRBV19|TRBJ2-5
TGTGCCAGTAGTACCCGGGTGCCTAGCGGGGGGATACAAGAGACCCAGTACTTC
CASSTRVPSGGIQETQYF
>few|TRBD2|TRBV14|TRBJ2-5
TGTGCCAGCAGCCGAGCGGGAGCAGAGACCCAGTACTTC
CASSRAGAETQYF
>NA|NA|TRBV4-1|TRBJ2-1
TGCGCCAGCAGCCAGGTCAATGAGCAGTTCTTC
CASSQVNEQFF
>NA|TRBD1|TRBV29-1|TRBJ1-5
TGCAGCGTCGGACAGGGAGGCCAGCCCCAGCATTTT
CSVGQGGQPQHF
>once|TRBD2|TRBV30|TRBJ2-4
TGTGCCTGGAGTAACTCGCGGGAGGGCCTTGGAGCCAAAAACATTCAGTACTTC
CAWSNSREGLGAKNIQYF
>few|NA|TRBV7-2|TRBJ1-1
TGTGCCAGCAGCCCCCGTCCCGGGACGGGTTTGGTAGAAGCTTTCTTT
CASSPRPGTGLVEAFF
>once|TRBD1|TRBV6-4|TRBJ1-1
TGTGCCAGCAGTGACTCCGACAGGGTCGTGGACACTGAAGCTTTCTTT
CASSDSDRVVDTEAFF